Below, one TCR beta chain is given with its context. The target antigen is unknown. TCRB transcripts that were expressed got sequenced, as all of the isolated RNA had been reverse transcribed. Sequencing was performed with immunoSEQ multiplex PCR; in TCRdb, only in-frame clones are kept and a portion is missing. The data contain some 220,000 clones, about 11% of them singletons. The sample is drawn from a study of beta chain features in type 1 diabetes. Notes on the study in general: A moderate, significant TCRB CDR3 shortening appeared in type 1 diabetes across four CD4+ subsets.

Germline lookup yields CDR1 SGHNT and CDR2 YYREEE (reference sequence). The CDR3 is 15 residues long. The V gene lost 3 bases and the J gene lost 5 bases, with 15 bases spanning the gap. Sequencing used central memory CD4+ T cells from blood. This clonotype was sampled from a man aged 18 to 30 in good health. The V and J genes are TRBV5-4 and TRBJ1-5, with D maybe TRBD1 (5 bases). The CDR3 sequence is CASSSGGRADQPQHF. CDR3 nucleotides: TGTGCCAGCAGCTCCGGGGGACGGGCCGATCAGCCCCAGCATTTT.